The 30 T cell receptor beta chains listed next were all sequenced from one sample in a study of T cell changes during pregnancy in multiple sclerosis. Clones were sequenced by immunoSEQ multiplex PCR, and TCRdb holds only the in-frame ones, with some missing. The table lists some 85,000 clones, 94% of them singletons. This specimen consisted of peripheral blood, obtained in the third trimester of pregnancy. The receptors derive from a female donor with multiple sclerosis, enrolled in a pregnancy study.

CDR3 residues: CACALTATNEKLFF. The CDR3 DNA reads TGTGCCTGCGCGTTAACAGCAACTAATGAAAAACTGTTTTTT. The J gene is TRBJ1-4, the V gene TRBV30; D is unresolved. V was clipped by 6 bases and J by 0 bases, with 11 bases between them. The CDR3 length is 14 residues. Germline V gene data show CDR1 as GTSNPN and CDR2 as SVGIG (reference sequence).

This rearrangement joins TRBV27 to TRBJ2-6; 7 bases map to TRBD2. CDR3 length: 17 residues. Germline lookup yields CDR1 MNHEY and CDR2 SMNVEV (reference sequence). After removal of 2 bases from V and 4 bases from J, the junction contained 8 bases not matched to a gene. In nucleotides, the CDR3 is TGTGCCAGCAGTTTAAACGGGAGGAGCTCCGGGGCCAACGTCCTGACTTTC. Protein: CASSLNGRSSGANVLTF.

V gene TRBV28 combines with J gene TRBJ1-1; D unresolved. Germline CDR1 is MDHEN and CDR2 is SYDVKM. The CDR3 has 11 residues. Deletions cut 3 bases from V and 11 bases from J, with 10 bases between. The CDR3 reads CASSFGWRAFF. The CDR3 DNA is TGTGCCAGCAGTTTTGGATGGCGGGCTTTCTTT.

This chain links TRBV10-3 with TRBJ1-1, with TRBD1 matching over 8 bases. This CDR3 is 15 amino acids long. Trimming cost V 4 bases and J 4 bases; bases outside gene matches: 8. Germline CDR1 reads ENHRY; CDR2 reads SYGVKD. CDR3 loop: CAISGSQGASTEAFF. CDR3 nucleotides: TGTGCCATCAGTGGATCCCAGGGGGCCAGCACTGAAGCTTTCTTT.

The chain joins TRBV5-1 to TRBJ2-7; TRBD2 aligns across 11 bases. The germline V gene encodes CDR1 SGHRS and CDR2 YFSETQ. J lost 0 bases, V lost 0 bases, and 5 bases had no gene match. This CDR3 has 17 amino acids. The CDR3 DNA reads as TGCGCCAGCAGCTTGGTGGCTAGCGGGAGGATCTCCTACGAGCAGTACTTC. This sequence encodes CASSLVASGRISYEQYF.

V and J are TRBV9 and TRBJ2-1; 7 bases are shared with TRBD1. The ends lost 2 bases at V and 4 bases at J; junction bases unmatched: 15. CDR1 and CDR2 from the germline V gene are SGDLS and YYNGEE. There are 18 residues in the CDR3. Written as DNA, the CDR3 is TGTGCCAGCAGCGTCGCGGCGCCACAGGGGTCCCCTTACAATGAGCAGTTCTTC. Translating gives CASSVAAPQGSPYNEQFF.

This clone was seen only a few times. The chain has TRBV9 and TRBJ1-5; 8 bases agree with TRBD1. V was clipped by 4 bases and J by 8 bases; unmatched bases: 5. The germline V gene encodes CDR1 SGDLS and CDR2 YYNGEE. This CDR3 comprises 13 residues. As DNA, the CDR3 is TGTGCCAGCAGCCCCCAGGGGGCAAAGCCCCAGCATTTT. Protein: CASSPQGAKPQHF.

This sequence joins TRBV6-4 and TRBJ2-1; D is perhaps TRBD2 (6 bases). The CDR3 consists of 15 residues. CDR1 is MRHNA and CDR2 is SNTAGT in the germline V gene. Between the trimmed V and J ends, which lost 2 bases and 5 bases, there was a span of 13 bases. The CDR3 loop reads CASSDGSGNNNEQFF. The DNA for the CDR3 is TGTGCCAGCAGTGACGGTAGCGGCAATAACAATGAGCAGTTCTTC.

J is TRBJ2-5 and V is TRBV5-5; unclear D gene. The CDR3 loop spans 15 amino acids. V dropped 4 bases and J dropped 1 base, with 14 bases sitting between them. The germline V gene encodes CDR1 SGHKS and CDR2 YYEKEE (reference sequence). The CDR3 DNA follows: TGTGCCAGCAGCCGCATAGTCGGCGGCCAAGAGACCCAGTACTTC. It codes for CASSRIVGGQETQYF. Complete variable domain (other parts from reference TRBV5-5 and TRBJ2-5): DAGVTQSPTHLIKTRGQQVTLRCSPISGHKSVSWYQQVLGQGPQFIFQYYEKEERGRGNFPDRFSARQFPNYSSELNVNALLLGDSALYLCASSRIVGGQETQYFGPGTRLLVL.

J is TRBJ1-5 and V is TRBV15; 7 bases are shared with TRBD1. Germline V gives CDR1 LNHNV, CDR2 YYDKDF (reference sequence). The CDR3 covers 17 residues. After removal of 2 bases from V and 3 bases from J, the junction contained 10 bases not matched to a gene. DNA of the CDR3: TGTGCCACCAGCAGACATGCAGGGGGAGGAGTCAATCAGCCCCAGCATTTT. Encoded protein: CATSRHAGGGVNQPQHF.

The chain carries TRBV27 and TRBJ2-7, with 10 bases identical to TRBD2. The CDR3 contains 16 residues. V was clipped by 6 bases and J by 1 base; unmatched bases: 9. The germline V gene has CDR1 MNHEY and CDR2 SMNVEV (reference sequence). DNA of the CDR3: TGTGCCAGCAGCCTGACGAGCGGGAGGGCGTCCTACGAGCAGTACTTC. This encodes CASSLTSGRASYEQYF.

V and J are TRBV28 and TRBJ2-7; 12 bases agree with TRBD2. CDR3 length: 16 amino acids. Trimming cost V 11 bases and J 1 base; bases outside gene matches: 12. CDR1 and CDR2 (germline): MDHEN, SYDVKM. The CDR3, as DNA: TGTGCCGTCCGACTAGCGGGAGACCCCAAATCCTACGAGCAGTACTTC. Protein product: CAVRLAGDPKSYEQYF.

Turning to this clone: One end of the junction fails to match germline, which may point to a read error. V gene TRBV10-3 combines with J gene TRBJ2-7; 8 bases are a match to TRBD1. The germline V gene encodes CDR1 ENHRY and CDR2 SYGVKD. This CDR3 contains 14 residues. CDR3 protein: CAISGTGNSHEQYF. The CDR3 DNA follows: TGTGCCATCAGTGGGACAGGGAACTCCCACGAGCAGTACTTC.

The V and J genes are TRBV9 and TRBJ2-3; TRBD1 aligns across 7 bases. CDR1 is SGDLS, CDR2 YYNGEE, per germline. The CDR3 runs 19 residues. The junction had 20 bases not matched to a gene; V was cut back by 4 bases and J by 3 bases. The CDR3 DNA is TGTGCCAGCAGCCCCCGGCAGGGGGTTTCTCAGTTGAATACAGATACGCAGTATTTT. Translating it yields CASSPRQGVSQLNTDTQYF.

This rearrangement joins TRBV11-2 to TRBJ2-1; 7 bases map to TRBD1. The V gene end was trimmed by 6 bases and the J gene end by 3 bases; junction bases not matched to a gene: 8. CDR1 is SGHAT and CDR2 is FQNNGV in the germline V gene. The CDR3 sequence is 15 residues long. The CDR3 protein is CASSLRRDSYNEQFF. CDR3 coding DNA: TGTGCCAGCAGTCTGCGCCGGGACAGCTACAATGAGCAGTTCTTC.

V and J are TRBV6-1 and TRBJ2-2, with a tentative D call TRBD1 (6 bases). CDR1 and CDR2 from the germline V gene are MNHNS and SASEGT. The CDR3 runs to 15 residues. Trimming took 3 bases from V and 0 from J, leaving 8 bases between them. CDR3 nucleotides: TGTGCCAGCAGTGACAGGACAGCGAACACCGGGGAGCTGTTTTTT. This codes for CASSDRTANTGELFF.

The CDR3 region is CASSPRSGSNTGELFF. The CDR3 DNA follows: TGCGCCAGCAGCCCTCGAAGCGGGTCGAACACCGGGGAGCTGTTTTTT. V gene TRBV5-1 combines with J gene TRBJ2-2; D possibly corresponds to TRBD2 (6 bases). Germline V gene data show CDR1 as SGHRS and CDR2 as YFSETQ. The CDR3 is made up of 16 amino acids. V was trimmed by 4 bases and J by 0 bases, leaving 13 bases between them.

CDR3 region: CASSYNRDQPQHF. The DNA of the CDR3 is TGTGCCAGCAGTTACAATCGAGATCAGCCCCAGCATTTT. This chain joins TRBV6-5 and TRBJ1-5; D not resolved. Trimming took 2 bases from V and 5 from J, leaving 7 bases between them. The CDR3 covers 13 residues. The germline V gene encodes CDR1 MNHEY and CDR2 SVGAGI.

The chain joins TRBV4-3 to TRBJ2-3; D perhaps matches TRBD2 (6 bases). Germline V CDR1 and CDR2: LGHNA, YSLEER. The CDR3 is 17 amino acids. V was cut by 4 bases and J by 1 base, with 18 bases left in between. The CDR3 here is CASSLSGGGWGTDTQYF. The CDR3 DNA sequence: TGCGCCAGCAGCCTCTCCGGTGGAGGGTGGGGCACAGATACGCAGTATTTT.

The V gene is TRBV2, the J gene TRBJ2-1, with D possibly being TRBD2 (5 bases). The CDR3 consists of 16 residues. The germline V and J ends were trimmed by 6 bases and 5 bases, with 20 bases remaining between them. The V gene's germline CDR1 is SNHLY and CDR2 FYNNEI. Here the CDR3 reads CASSERRLARNNEQFF. The CDR3 region has the DNA TGTGCCAGCAGCGAAAGGCGTCTAGCTCGGAACAATGAGCAGTTCTTC.

The chain uses TRBV15 and TRBJ1-5; unclear D gene. The CDR3 is 14 residues long. Between the trimmed V and J ends, which lost 5 bases and 2 bases, there was a span of 10 bases. Per germline, CDR1 LNHNV and CDR2 YYDKDF (reference sequence). CDR3 residues: CATSPPGRNQPQHF. CDR3 DNA: TGTGCCACCAGCCCCCCGGGTCGCAATCAGCCCCAGCATTTT.

This clone was seen only a few times. This chain links TRBV27 with TRBJ1-3; no reliable D call. This CDR3 has 13 residues. CDR1 and CDR2 from the germline V gene are MNHEY and SMNVEV (reference sequence). Trimming cost V 4 bases and J 0 bases, with 4 bases left between them. The CDR3 sequence: CASSSFSGNTIYF. In nucleotides, the CDR3 is TGTGCCAGCAGTTCCTTCTCTGGAAACACCATATATTTT.

CDR3: CASSLEGQGVNEKLFF. The DNA for the CDR3 is TGTGCCAGCAGCTTGGAGGGACAGGGGGTTAATGAAAAACTGTTTTTT. The chain recombines TRBV5-4 with TRBJ1-4; the match to TRBD1 covers 11 bases. The V gene's germline CDR1 is SGHNT and CDR2 YYREEE (reference sequence). CDR3 length: 16 amino acids. V lost 0 bases, J lost 4 bases, and 2 bases stayed unmatched.

The V call is TRBV6-1, the J call TRBJ2-5; D uncertain. The V and J ends lost 7 bases and 9 bases respectively, with 24 bases between them. Looked up from germline, CDR1 is MNHNS and CDR2 is SASEGT. CDR3 length: 15 amino acids. The CDR3 protein is CASTSRAPSFEAQYF. In DNA form, the CDR3 reads TGTGCCAGCACGTCGAGAGCGCCATCCTTCGAGGCCCAGTACTTC.

J is TRBJ2-4 and V is TRBV27, with 10 bases identical to TRBD2. V lost 5 bases, J lost 6 bases, and 7 bases stayed unmatched. This CDR3 is built from 15 residues. Germline-derived CDR1 and CDR2 are MNHEY and SMNVEV (reference sequence). The chain's CDR3 is CASSGRTSGANIQYF. In nucleotides, the CDR3 is TGTGCCAGCAGTGGACGGACTAGCGGAGCAAACATTCAGTACTTC.

V is TRBV4-3 and J is TRBJ2-3; possible D gene TRBD2, 5 bases. V was trimmed by 1 base and J by 3 bases, leaving 11 bases between them. The CDR3 sequence is 15 residues long. Germline CDR1 and CDR2: LGHNA and YSLEER. The CDR3 DNA reads as TGCGCCAGCAGCCAAGCCCCGGGAAGGACAGATACGCAGTATTTT. Encoded protein: CASSQAPGRTDTQYF.

The rearrangement uses TRBV5-6 and TRBJ2-5; a weak D match, TRBD2 (6 bases). V lost 3 bases, J lost 2 bases, and 17 bases lay in between. CDR3 length equals 16 residues. Germline loops: CDR1 SGHDT, CDR2 YYEEEE. CDR3 bases: TGTGCCAGCAGCTCCCCCTACGGGGGTCCTCAAGAGACCCAGTACTTC. It yields the protein CASSSPYGGPQETQYF.

V usage is TRBV7-9 and J usage is TRBJ2-7; 9 bases fit TRBD1. V shed 5 bases and J 5 bases; nucleotides not matched to a gene: 13. Germline CDR1 reads SEHNR; CDR2 reads FQNEAQ (reference sequence). The CDR3 covers 16 residues. The DNA for the CDR3 is TGTGCCAGCAGCCCAAGCCGGGACAGGGTTTCCCACGAGCAGTACTTC. Amino acid sequence: CASSPSRDRVSHEQYF.

The chain uses TRBV6-5 and TRBJ2-3; a possible D gene is TRBD1 (6 bases). The length of the CDR3 is 12 residues. Germline CDR1 MNHEY, CDR2 SVGAGI. V was shortened by 5 bases and J by 6 bases, with 9 bases between the two germline ends. The CDR3 reads CASSHTGDTQYF. CDR3 nucleotides: TGTGCCAGCAGTCACACAGGGGATACGCAGTATTTT.

The chain uses TRBV27 and TRBJ2-1; D remains ambiguous. From germline, CDR1 is MNHEY and CDR2 SMNVEV (reference sequence). There are 12 residues in the CDR3. V was shortened by 3 bases and J by 10 bases, with 10 bases between the two germline ends. CDR3 coding DNA: TGTGCCAGCAGTTTCAGTAGGCGGGAGCAGTTCTTC. It yields the protein CASSFSRREQFF.